These 17 T cell receptor beta chains were sequenced from one sample in a study of blood T cell repertoires in COVID-19. Sequencing used immunoSEQ multiplex PCR; TCRdb keeps in-frame clones, though not all of them. The sample records some 200,000 clones, 81% being singletons. Sequencing was done on a sample of PBMCs or T cells enriched from blood (not recorded which). The receptors derive from a woman aged 45-60 years with acute COVID-19.

This sequence joins TRBV27 and TRBJ2-7, with 11 bases fitting TRBD1. The CDR3 is 14 amino acids. J was trimmed by 5 bases and V by 2 bases; bases with no gene match: 2. Germline V gene sequence: CDR1 MNHEY, CDR2 SMNVEV (reference sequence). CDR3 in amino acids: CASSLGTGGNEQYF. The CDR3 nucleotides read TGTGCCAGCAGTTTAGGGACAGGGGGTAACGAGCAGTACTTC.

The V gene is TRBV7-8, the J gene TRBJ2-7, with D unresolved. V lost 1 base and J 9 bases, leaving 7 bases between the germline ends. CDR1 and CDR2 from the germline V gene are SGHVS and FQNEAQ. This CDR3 contains 11 residues. The CDR3 DNA reads TGTGCCAGCAGCTTAGGTCAGGTGCAGTACTTC. Translation: CASSLGQVQYF. Supplemented by reference TRBV7-8 and TRBJ2-7, the full variable domain reads GAGVSQSPRYKVAKRGQDVALRCDPISGHVSLFWYQQALGQGPEFLTYFQNEAQLDKSGLPSDRFFAERPEGSVSTLKIQRTQQEDSAVYLCASSLGQVQYFGPGTRLTVT.

The chain couples TRBV4-1 to TRBJ2-5, with a tentative D call TRBD1 (6 bases). V was trimmed by 0 bases and J by 4 bases, leaving 12 bases between them. The CDR3 length is 15 residues. Germline loops: CDR1 MGHRA, CDR2 YSYEKL. Here the CDR3 DNA reads TGCGCCAGCAGCCAAGAACAGAGGGGGAGAGAGACCCAGTACTTC. It yields the protein CASSQEQRGRETQYF.

This clone was picked up a small number of times. The chain combines TRBV28 with TRBJ1-4, with 9 bases fitting TRBD1. The junction had 6 bases not matched to a gene; V was cut back by 6 bases and J by 7 bases. The germline V gene has CDR1 MDHEN and CDR2 SYDVKM. This CDR3 comprises 14 residues. CDR3 amino acids: CASRQTGGFEKLFF. The CDR3 coding sequence is TGTGCCAGCAGGCAAACAGGGGGCTTTGAAAAACTGTTTTTT.

This clone was observed a single time. Other DNA variants within this sample encode the same CDR3. The chain combines TRBV7-2 with TRBJ1-4; D is perhaps TRBD1 (5 bases). The CDR3 is 14 residues long. Trimming took 0 bases from V and 4 from J, leaving 6 bases between them. The V gene's germline CDR1 is SGHTA and CDR2 FQGNSA. Here the CDR3 reads CASSLARVNEKLFF. In nucleotides, the CDR3 is TGTGCCAGCAGCTTAGCCAGGGTTAATGAAAAACTGTTTTTT.

This clone has more than one count but fewer than ten. V gene TRBV4-2 combines with J gene TRBJ2-5; possibly TRBD2 for D (6 bases). The CDR3 extends over 14 amino acids. The V gene lost 1 base and the J gene lost 3 bases, with 9 bases spanning the gap. Germline CDR1 LGHNA, CDR2 YNFKEQ. CDR3 region: CASSQAREEETQYF. CDR3 nucleotide sequence: TGTGCCAGCAGCCAAGCCAGGGAGGAAGAGACCCAGTACTTC.

This sequence joins TRBV4-3 and TRBJ2-3; the D gene is possibly TRBD1 (6 bases). CDR3 size: 16 residues. Trimming stripped 0 bases from V and 5 bases from J, with 15 bases between. Germline CDR1 reads LGHNA; CDR2 reads YSLEER. The CDR3 coding sequence is TGCGCCAGCAGCCAAGACCGGGACAAAGGCGTAGATACGCAGTATTTT. Amino acids: CASSQDRDKGVDTQYF.

The chain links TRBV29-1 to TRBJ2-2, with a possible D match to TRBD2 (5 bases). Trimming took off 0 bases at V and 1 base at J, with 18 bases between the two ends. The germline gives CDR1 SQVTM, CDR2 ANQGSEA. The CDR3 runs 18 residues. In DNA, the CDR3 is TGCAGCGTTGAAGAAGATCATCCTCGACGGGGGAACACCGGGGAGCTGTTTTTT. Protein sequence: CSVEEDHPRRGNTGELFF.

The chain has TRBV28 and TRBJ1-5; D is perhaps TRBD1 (5 bases). Germline V gene data show CDR1 as MDHEN and CDR2 as SYDVKM. The CDR3 contains 17 residues. Trimming removed 2 bases at V and 4 bases at J, with 18 bases between. The CDR3 loop is CASSLPDGGLGNQPQHF. Written as DNA, the CDR3 is TGTGCCAGCAGTTTACCCGACGGGGGTTTAGGGAATCAGCCCCAGCATTTT.

The gene calls are TRBV2 and TRBJ2-3, with D perhaps matching TRBD1 (6 bases). The CDR3 is made up of 13 amino acids. Germline-derived CDR1 and CDR2 are SNHLY and FYNNEI. Trimming stripped 7 bases from V and 2 bases from J, with 10 bases between. CDR3 nucleotides: TGTGCCAGCATCCGGGACACCACAGATACGCAGTATTTT. Protein: CASIRDTTDTQYF.

The chain recombines TRBV7-2 with TRBJ2-7, with D tentatively TRBD2 (7 bases). CDR1 and CDR2 from the germline V gene are SGHTA and FQGNSA. The CDR3 contains 12 residues. V was trimmed by 1 base and J by 11 bases, leaving 12 bases between them. The CDR3 nucleotides are TGTGCCAGCAGCTTAGGAGCGGGACACAAGTACTTC. It yields the protein CASSLGAGHKYF.

J is TRBJ2-2 and V is TRBV4-3; the match to TRBD2 covers 7 bases. V shed 0 bases and J 8 bases; nucleotides not matched to a gene: 9. The germline V gene encodes CDR1 LGHNA and CDR2 YSLEER. The CDR3 runs to 16 residues. Written as DNA, the CDR3 is TGCGCCAGCAGCCAAGAGCAAGCGGGGTATGCTGGGGAGCTGTTTTTT. Translating gives CASSQEQAGYAGELFF.

The chain is built from TRBV7-6 and TRBJ2-3, with D possibly matching TRBD1 (6 bases). Deletions cut 2 bases from V and 2 bases from J, with 14 bases between. Germline values: CDR1 SGHVS, CDR2 FNYEAQ. The CDR3 loop spans 16 amino acids. The CDR3: CASSLSGATTTDTQYF. The CDR3 coding sequence is TGTGCCAGCAGCTTATCAGGGGCGACGACCACAGATACGCAGTATTTT.

The chain has TRBV30 and TRBJ1-2; 10 bases map to TRBD1. Per the germline V gene, CDR1 is GTSNPN and CDR2 is SVGIG (reference sequence). V lost 4 bases to trimming and J lost 6 bases; unmatched junction nucleotides: 8. This CDR3 contains 14 residues. CDR3 sequence: CAWTPTGGWDGYTF. The CDR3 DNA reads TGTGCCTGGACCCCGACAGGGGGCTGGGATGGCTACACCTTC.

This clone was detected once. The chain links TRBV18 to TRBJ2-2; 7 bases fit TRBD1. Trimming cost V 1 base and J 0 bases; bases outside gene matches: 2. This CDR3 is 16 amino acids long. The germline CDR1 and CDR2 sequences are KGHSH and LQKENI. The CDR3 reads CASSPQGGPNTGELFF. CDR3 nucleotide sequence: TGTGCCAGCTCACCACAAGGGGGCCCGAACACCGGGGAGCTGTTTTTT.

The gene calls are TRBV7-7 and TRBJ2-5, with unresolved D. Germline V CDR1 and CDR2: SSHAT, FNYEAQ (reference sequence). The V gene lost 4 bases and the J gene lost 1 base, with 10 bases spanning the gap. The CDR3 extends over 14 amino acids. CDR3 bases: TGTGCCAGCAGCTCTCTTTCGGTCCAAGAGACCCAGTACTTC. Protein sequence: CASSSLSVQETQYF.

The gene calls are TRBV19 and TRBJ2-5, with 12 bases aligning to TRBD1. Germline values: CDR1 LNHDA, CDR2 SQIVND (reference sequence). Trimming removed 4 bases from V and 4 bases from J; junction bases left unmatched: 7. The CDR3 has 16 amino acids. The CDR3 sequence is CASSTGTGGSGETQYF. As DNA, the CDR3 is TGTGCCAGTAGTACCGGGACAGGGGGCTCGGGAGAGACCCAGTACTTC.